This T cell receptor (beta chain) was recovered during a study of cytomegalovirus exposure and HLA in healthy donors. General observations from the study: According to reports, the classifier identified cytomegalovirus status with high specificity and sensitivity. Altogether, about 160 TCR beta chains were recorded as cytomegalovirus-associated. As a later analysis revealed, most CMV-associated TCR beta chains appeared HLA-restricted. Roughly uniform sequencing depth across donors was assumed, possibly incorrectly.

The CDR3 extends over 17 amino acids. The V segment lost 10 bases and the J segment 2 bases; nucleotides outside the gene matches: 16. Germline CDR1 MDHEN, CDR2 SYDVKM. A note on this clone: The antigen remains unidentified.

The PCR ran on 60 Vbeta and 13 Jbeta primers. Produced via immunoSEQ multiplex PCR; TCRdb's table is partial and in-frame only. Of approximately 170,000 clones in the sample, about three quarters were seen once. J is TRBJ2-5 and V is TRBV28; 10 bases match TRBD2. Sample: PBMCs. This sequence was found in a middle-aged woman in good health and CMV-seropositive. CDR3: CATLGAASGGVQETQYF. In DNA, the CDR3 is TGTGCCACCCTTGGGGCGGCTAGCGGGGGTGTACAAGAGACCCAGTACTTC.